The 23 T cell receptor beta chains below come from one sample, sequenced in a study of Tregs in tolerant kidney transplant recipients (dated by TCRdb to the late 2010s). The sample's time point label is to be understood as: blood sample drawn before combined kidney and bone marrow transplant. The library was produced with the immunoSEQ multiplex PCR assay. TCRdb carries this immuneACCESS record with in-frame sequences only. Its versions omit some clonotypes, under half of them owing to an unresolved V gene in the studies checked, with the rest unexplained. In this sample the table shows 69,000 or so clones, approximately 91% of which occur a single time. The ten most abundant clones make up approximately 0.4% of the sample. Source: CD4+ T cells from blood, taken before the transplant. The receptors were gathered from a human donor who received a combined kidney and bone marrow transplant.

CDR3 loop: CACKSGTYEQYF. The DNA for the CDR3 is TGTGCCTGCAAGAGCGGGACCTACGAGCAGTACTTC. The gene calls are TRBV30 and TRBJ2-7, with 7 bases lining up with TRBD2. V lost 6 bases, J lost 2 bases, and 4 bases stayed unmatched. Germline-derived CDR1 and CDR2 are GTSNPN and SVGIG (reference sequence). CDR3 length: 12 amino acids.

The rearrangement uses TRBV9 and TRBJ1-4; 8 positions agree with TRBD1. J was trimmed by 7 bases and V by 3 bases; bases with no gene match: 8. The CDR3 has 15 residues. The germline V gene has CDR1 SGDLS and CDR2 YYNGEE. The CDR3 DNA sequence: TGTGCCAGCAGCGAGGGAACAGGGGGAGGTGAAAAACTGTTTTTT. Translating it yields CASSEGTGGGEKLFF. Full variable domain (outside the CDR3, taken from reference TRBV9 and TRBJ1-4): DSGVTQTPKHLITATGQRVTLRCSPRSGDLSVYWYQQSLDQGLQFLIQYYNGEERAKGNILERFSAQQFPDLHSELNLSSLELGDSALYFCASSEGTGGGEKLFFGSGTQLSVL.

The rearrangement links TRBV7-9 to TRBJ1-2; TRBD1 aligns across 8 bases. Trimming at V came to 5 bases and at J to 8 bases, leaving 7 bases not matched to a gene. This CDR3 is 13 amino acids long. CDR1 and CDR2 (germline): SEHNR, FQNEAQ (reference sequence). The CDR3 loop reads CASSITGGGGYTF. The CDR3 DNA reads TGTGCCAGCAGCATAACAGGGGGAGGCGGCTACACCTTC.

In this sample, this clone turned up once. The CDR3, as DNA: TGTGCCAGTAGTCCACCTATACACACCGGGGAGCTGTTTTTT. Its translation: CASSPPIHTGELFF. The V and J genes are TRBV19 and TRBJ2-2; D not certain. V shed 5 bases and J shed 3 bases, with 10 bases lying between them. The germline gives CDR1 LNHDA, CDR2 SQIVND (reference sequence). CDR3 size: 14 residues.

The rearrangement links TRBV21-1 to TRBJ2-2; TRBD2, the D gene given by the table, was not confirmed from the DNA. TRBV21-1 is termed a pseudogene. CDR3 length: 17 amino acids. The CDR3 nucleotides are TGTGCCAGCAGCAAAGGGAGCGGGAGGGAATACACCGGGGAGCTGTTTTTT. The encoded protein is CASSKGSGREYTGELFF.

V usage is TRBV28 and J usage is TRBJ1-4, with D possibly being TRBD1 (5 bases). CDR1 and CDR2 from the germline V gene are MDHEN and SYDVKM. The V and J ends lost 7 bases and 8 bases respectively, with 17 bases between them. This CDR3 is 14 amino acids long. CDR3 amino acids: CASKWGGAGEKLFF. CDR3 sequence (DNA): TGTGCCAGCAAATGGGGCGGGGCTGGAGAAAAACTGTTTTTT.

J is TRBJ1-1 and V is TRBV4-1; weak D call: TRBD1 (5 bases). Deletions cut 3 bases from V and 3 bases from J, with 26 bases between. This CDR3 comprises 19 residues. Germline V lookup: CDR1 MGHRA, CDR2 YSYEKL. CDR3 residues: CASSQIPRGFTFGHTEAFF. The CDR3 DNA is TGCGCCAGCAGCCAGATCCCCCGGGGGTTTACATTCGGCCACACTGAAGCTTTCTTT.

The chain combines TRBV10-1 with TRBJ2-3; D unclear. Trimming took off 0 bases at V and 5 bases at J, with 6 bases between the two ends. The germline V gene encodes CDR1 WNHNN and CDR2 SYGVQD (reference sequence). CDR3 length: 13 residues. The DNA for the CDR3 is TGCGCCAGCAGTGAGTCTACGGGAGATACGCAGTATTTT. As protein: CASSESTGDTQYF.

V gene TRBV28 combines with J gene TRBJ2-7; TRBD1 agrees at 8 bases. CDR1 is MDHEN, CDR2 SYDVKM, per germline. CDR3 length: 15 residues. Unmatched junction bases numbered 11, after V lost 4 bases and J lost 6 bases. As DNA, the CDR3 is TGTGCCAGCAGTTCCCTTTTAACAGGGGGAAGCGAGCAGTACTTC. This gives the protein CASSSLLTGGSEQYF.

The V gene is TRBV7-2, the J gene TRBJ2-7; D is unclear. Trimming took off 3 bases at V and 0 bases at J, with 9 bases between the two ends. This CDR3 region has 14 residues. Germline V gene sequence: CDR1 SGHTA, CDR2 FQGNSA. For the CDR3, the DNA is TGTGCCAGCAGCTTGAGATCCTCCTCCTACGAGCAGTACTTC. Protein product: CASSLRSSSYEQYF.

This chain links TRBV27 with TRBJ2-1, with 10 nucleotides matching TRBD2. V was clipped by 5 bases and J by 7 bases; unmatched bases: 8. The CDR3 is 15 residues long. In germline, CDR1 is MNHEY, CDR2 SMNVEV (reference sequence). The CDR3 spells CASSRSRLAGNEQFF. The CDR3 bases are TGTGCCAGCAGTAGGTCCCGACTAGCGGGTAATGAGCAGTTCTTC.

This clone was seen a handful of times. The rearrangement links TRBV27 to TRBJ2-3, with 15 bases matching TRBD2. CDR1 is MNHEY and CDR2 is SMNVEV in the germline V gene (reference sequence). Trimming at V came to 0 bases and at J to 1 base, leaving 8 bases not matched to a gene. The CDR3 loop spans 20 amino acids. CDR3 loop: CASSLSRTSGRDGGTDTQYF. CDR3 nucleotide sequence: TGTGCCAGCAGTTTATCCCGGACTAGCGGGAGGGACGGCGGCACAGATACGCAGTATTTT.

J is TRBJ2-2 and V is TRBV28; 7 bases map to TRBD1. The length of the CDR3 is 14 residues. After removal of 7 bases from V and 6 bases from J, the junction contained 8 bases not matched to a gene. Germline CDR1 is MDHEN and CDR2 is SYDVKM. The CDR3 sequence is CASKTGQSAGELFF. CDR3 nucleotides: TGTGCCAGCAAAACGGGACAGTCGGCCGGGGAGCTGTTTTTT.

The V call is TRBV2, the J call TRBJ2-7, with D perhaps TRBD2 (5 bases). V was clipped by 6 bases and J by 3 bases, with 15 bases between them. The CDR3 has 14 residues. The germline V gene encodes CDR1 SNHLY and CDR2 FYNNEI. For the CDR3, the DNA is TGTGCCAGCAGGGGGAGCGCCGTGGGCTACGAGCAGTACTTC. It yields the protein CASRGSAVGYEQYF.

The chain is built from TRBV7-9 and TRBJ1-4; D gene uncertain. The germline V gene encodes CDR1 SEHNR and CDR2 FQNEAQ (reference sequence). The CDR3 consists of 14 residues. The V end was cut by 0 bases, the J end by 7 bases, with 9 bases between. The CDR3 spells CASSLASGFEKLFF. As DNA, the CDR3 is TGTGCCAGCAGCTTAGCGTCGGGATTTGAAAAACTGTTTTTT.

V and J are TRBV18 and TRBJ1-5, with unresolved D. Germline V CDR1 and CDR2: KGHSH, LQKENI. Deletions cut 2 bases from V and 9 bases from J, with 11 bases between. There are 13 residues in the CDR3. The CDR3 DNA follows: TGTGCCAGCTCACCAGACGGGTTTGCGCCCCAGCATTTT. Residues: CASSPDGFAPQHF.

This clone was counted once. The chain is built from TRBV5-5 and TRBJ2-3; D remains unclear. The CDR3 spans 11 residues. Germline-derived CDR1 and CDR2 are SGHKS and YYEKEE (reference sequence). The V end lost 1 base, the J end lost 5 bases, and 2 bases lay between the germline ends. The CDR3 DNA reads TGTGCCAGCAGCTTGCAAGATACGCAGTATTTT. It encodes CASSLQDTQYF.

This clone occurred once. The chain couples TRBV19 to TRBJ2-2; D might be TRBD2 (6 bases). Trimming took 6 bases from V and 5 from J, leaving 19 bases between them. Germline V gene lookup returns CDR1 LNHDA and CDR2 SQIVND (reference sequence). This CDR3 has 16 residues. The CDR3 coding sequence is TGTGCCAGTAGCCAACTAGCAGCAGAATATACCGGGGAGCTGTTTTTT. Translated, it gives CASSQLAAEYTGELFF. Full variable domain (missing parts from reference TRBV19 and TRBJ2-2): DGGITQSPKYLFRKEGQNVTLSCEQNLNHDAMYWYRQDPGQGLRLIYYSQIVNDFQKGDIAEGYSVSREKKESFPLTVTSAQKNPTAFYLCASSQLAAEYTGELFFGEGSRLTVL.

V is TRBV28 and J is TRBJ2-7; D perhaps matches TRBD2 (7 bases). In germline, CDR1 is MDHEN, CDR2 SYDVKM. Trimming pared 3 bases from V and 5 bases from J, leaving 17 bases between. The CDR3 runs to 15 residues. CDR3 bases: TGTGCCAGCAGTTTGGGGGGGCAGGAGGGCCACGAGCAGTACTTC. It translates to CASSLGGQEGHEQYF.

This chain links TRBV4-2 with TRBJ2-7, with 11 nucleotides matching TRBD1. With 5 bases clipped from V and 3 bases from J, the junction kept 3 bases outside the gene matches. The germline V gene encodes CDR1 LGHNA and CDR2 YNFKEQ. This CDR3 has 14 residues. As DNA, the CDR3 is TGTGCCAGCAGCGAGGGACAGGGGGACTACGAGCAGTACTTC. It specifies CASSEGQGDYEQYF.

The chain joins TRBV28 to TRBJ1-1, with D perhaps TRBD1 (5 bases). The CDR3 loop spans 12 amino acids. V lost 9 bases and J lost 0, with 8 bases in between. Germline lookup yields CDR1 MDHEN and CDR2 SYDVKM. The CDR3 DNA follows: TGTGCCAGTACAGGACTGAACACTGAAGCTTTCTTT. This translates into CASTGLNTEAFF.

This chain uses TRBV28 with TRBJ1-3, with D hard to call. The V end lost 5 bases, the J end lost 0 bases, and 14 bases lay between the germline ends. The length of the CDR3 is 16 residues. From germline, CDR1 is MDHEN and CDR2 SYDVKM. DNA of the CDR3: TGTGCCAGCAGTGGCGGGTCCGTGATCTCTGGAAACACCATATATTTT. Protein sequence: CASSGGSVISGNTIYF.

This clone was seen a single time. The chain couples TRBV7-2 to TRBJ2-1, with 12 bases matching TRBD2. V shed 4 bases, J shed 4 bases, and the junction held 5 bases outside the gene matches. CDR1 and CDR2 from the germline V gene are SGHTA and FQGNSA. The CDR3 is 16 residues long. The CDR3 region has the DNA TGTGCCAGCAGCTCCTGGACTAGCGGGAAGTACAATGAGCAGTTCTTC. This sequence encodes CASSSWTSGKYNEQFF.